A single sample gave rise to the 17 T cell receptor beta chains below, sequenced in a study of kidney transplant recipient with SARS-CoV-2 infection. MiXCR, run by TCRdb on the reads, gives a single entry per CDR3 protein. In the table there are fewer than 250,000 distinct CDR3 sequences, about 30% of which are singletons. This material consisted of a blood sample, taken at baseline and between days 110 and 120 from a kidney transplant recipient. The receptor source for this set is a male patient aged 25 to 39 who had COVID-19 and was a kidney transplant recipient. The T cells may come from the graft donor.

Of note for this clonotype: One base away lies a much larger clone, so this may be a sequencing read error. The chain combines TRBV7-9 with TRBJ2-1; D gene ambiguous. The germline gives CDR1 SEHNR, CDR2 FQNEAQ (reference sequence). The CDR3 totals 12 residues. Trimming took 6 bases from V and 8 from J, leaving 11 bases between them. The CDR3 is CASRSPTDEQFF. DNA for the CDR3: TGTGCCAGCAGGTCGCCCACCGATGAGCAGTTCTTC. The full variable domain, its missing parts supplied by reference TRBV7-9 and TRBJ2-1, is DTGVSQNPRHKITKRGQNVTFRCDPISEHNRLYWYRQTLGQGPEFLTYFQNEAQLEKSRLLSDRFSAERPKGSFSTLEIQRTEQGDSAMYLCASRSPTDEQFFGPGTRLTVL.

This clonotype was detected many times. This chain connects TRBV12-3 or TRBV12-4 to TRBJ2-7, with D uncertain. The CDR3 spans 12 residues. With 4 bases removed from V and 0 bases from J, the gap between germline ends came to 4 bases. This CDR3 reads CASSYSSYEQYF. The CDR3 DNA is TGTGCCAGCAGTTATAGCTCCTACGAGCAGTACTTC.

As for this clonotype: Being one base from a much bigger clone, this may be a read error. The V call is TRBV3-1, the J call TRBJ2-4, with D possibly being TRBD1 (5 bases). Gene TRBJ1-2 matches the end of the DNA better, so the J call may be wrong. Germline-derived CDR1 and CDR2 are LGHDT and YNNKEL (reference sequence). The CDR3 is 14 amino acids. The CDR3 sequence: CASSQDGGGDGYTF. As DNA, the CDR3 is TGTGCCAGCAGCCAAGACGGGGGGGGGGATGGCTACACCTTC.

This clonotype was picked up many times. The chain has TRBV28 and TRBJ2-7; 8 bases are a match to TRBD1. The trim removed 7 bases at V and 5 bases at J, leaving 10 bases unmatched. The CDR3 has 14 residues. In germline, CDR1 is MDHEN, CDR2 SYDVKM. The DNA of the CDR3 is TGTGCCAGCACCGCAGGGGGCGCGATACACGAGCAGTACTTC. Residues: CASTAGGAIHEQYF.

This sequence joins TRBV19 and TRBJ2-3; 7 bases match TRBD2. Germline loops: CDR1 LNHDA, CDR2 SQIVND (reference sequence). CDR3 length: 13 amino acids. J lost 5 bases, V lost 6 bases, and 5 bases had no gene match. The CDR3 nucleotides are TGTGCCAGTAGAAGCGGGGCGCGAGATACGCAGTATTTT. Encoded protein: CASRSGARDTQYF.

A note on this clonotype: It is likely a read error: a sequence one base away is far more abundant. This rearrangement joins TRBV21-1 to TRBJ2-5; TRBD1, the table's D call, was not compared with the DNA. TRBV21-1 is a documented pseudogene. This CDR3 is 15 amino acids long. The CDR3 coding sequence is TGTGCCAGCAGCATACCGGGACAGGGGACCTACGAGCTGTACTTC. Its protein is CASSIPGQGTYELYF.

This clonotype showed up many times. The V and J genes are TRBV12-3 or TRBV12-4 and TRBJ1-2; D remains unclear. The V gene lost 5 bases and the J gene lost 4 bases, with 23 bases spanning the gap. The CDR3 is 17 amino acids. CDR3 nucleotide sequence: TGTGCCAGCAGTCGCCCGGTCAGCTTCCGAAAGACCTATGGCTACACCTTC. Its translation: CASSRPVSFRKTYGYTF.

The sample holds many counts of this clonotype. V is TRBV11-2 and J is TRBJ2-2; TRBD1 or TRBD2 may be the D gene (5 bases each). Deletions cut 4 bases from V and 4 bases from J, with 10 bases between. This CDR3 spans 14 amino acids. Germline CDR1 is SGHAT and CDR2 is FQNNGV. The CDR3 loop reads CASSWDGGTGELFF. The CDR3, as DNA: TGTGCCAGCAGCTGGGACGGAGGCACCGGGGAGCTGTTTTTT.

This clonotype showed up many times. The chain links TRBV18 to TRBJ1-4; no clear D. Trimming took off 2 bases at V and 4 bases at J, with 8 bases between the two ends. In germline, CDR1 is KGHSH, CDR2 LQKENI. This CDR3 has 14 residues. In DNA, the CDR3 is TGTGCCAGCTCACCAAGTGGACTTAATGAAAAACTGTTTTTT. This codes for CASSPSGLNEKLFF.

This clonotype was picked up many times. The gene calls are TRBV7-7 and TRBJ1-2; D is ambiguous. Germline V gene lookup returns CDR1 SSHAT and CDR2 FNYEAQ (reference sequence). This CDR3 spans 17 amino acids. V shed 5 bases and J shed 4 bases, with 23 bases lying between them. CDR3 region: CASSIPSKCRKTYGYTF. The CDR3 DNA sequence: TGTGCCAGCAGCATCCCCAGTAAGTGCCGAAAGACCTATGGCTACACCTTC.

With respect to this clonotype: Being one base from a much bigger clone, this may be a read error. This chain connects TRBV30 to TRBJ2-7; TRBD2 might be the D (5 bases). The V gene's germline CDR1 is GTSNPN and CDR2 SVGIG (reference sequence). The CDR3 loop spans 12 amino acids. As DNA, the CDR3 is TGTGTTGGCGTGAGGGCCGGCGACGAGCAGTACTTC. Protein sequence: CVGVRAGDEQYF.

With respect to this clonotype: A much bigger clone sits one base away, suggesting this may be a read error. CDR3 sequence: CASSAGRAPYEQYF. As DNA, the CDR3 is TGTGCCAGTAGTGCGGGACGAGCCCCCTACGAGCAGTACTTC. The chain employs TRBV19 and TRBJ2-7; a possible D gene is TRBD2 (6 bases). V was cut by 5 bases and J by 2 bases, with 13 bases left in between. Germline V gives CDR1 LNHDA, CDR2 SQIVND (reference sequence). This CDR3 is 14 amino acids long.

This clonotype was counted ten times or more. In DNA form, the CDR3 reads TGTGCCAGCAGTTTTCAGGGCACAGCAGGAAAGACCTATGGCTACACCTTC. Translated: CASSFQGTAGKTYGYTF. This sequence joins TRBV12-3 or TRBV12-4 and TRBJ1-2; tentatively, D is TRBD1 (5 bases). CDR3 length: 17 amino acids. Trimming took 3 bases from V and 4 from J, leaving 21 bases between them.

In the case of this clonotype: A much larger clone sits a single nucleotide away, making a read error possible. V is TRBV7-9 and J is TRBJ1-4; 12 bases align to TRBD1. With 8 bases clipped from V and 2 bases from J, the junction kept 12 bases outside the gene matches. Germline CDR1 and CDR2: SEHNR and FQNEAQ (reference sequence). This CDR3 contains 18 residues. CDR3: CASGKFSGQGATNEKLFF. CDR3 bases: TGTGCCAGCGGGAAATTTTCGGGACAGGGGGCGACTAATGAAAAACTGTTTTTT.

In this sample, this clonotype turned up many times. This chain uses TRBV3-1 with TRBJ1-6; D is unclear. V lost 5 bases, J lost 5 bases, and 19 bases lay in between. The CDR3 runs to 17 residues. Germline-derived CDR1 and CDR2 are LGHDT and YNNKEL (reference sequence). In nucleotides, the CDR3 is TGTGCCAGCAGCTTAATTGATCCCATACATCATAATTCACCCCTCCACTTT. The encoded protein is CASSLIDPIHHNSPLHF.

Only one count was recorded for this clonotype. Given a much more abundant clone one base away, this may be a read error. CDR3 region: CAGSLGLAGGETQYF. CDR3 in DNA: TGTGCCGGCAGTCTAGGACTAGCGGGAGGGGAGACCCAGTACTTC. The chain links TRBV6-5 to TRBJ2-5; 15 bases are shared with TRBD2. Germline values: CDR1 MNHEY, CDR2 SVGAGI. The CDR3 spans 15 residues.

This clonotype was seen many times. The rearrangement links TRBV6-4 to TRBJ2-2; 9 nucleotides align to TRBD2. This CDR3 has 15 amino acids. V shed 3 bases and J 1 base; nucleotides not matched to a gene: 0. Germline V CDR1 and CDR2: MRHNA, SNTAGT. Here the CDR3 reads CASSETSGNTGELFF. In nucleotides, the CDR3 is TGTGCCAGCAGTGAGACTAGCGGGAACACCGGGGAGCTGTTTTTT.